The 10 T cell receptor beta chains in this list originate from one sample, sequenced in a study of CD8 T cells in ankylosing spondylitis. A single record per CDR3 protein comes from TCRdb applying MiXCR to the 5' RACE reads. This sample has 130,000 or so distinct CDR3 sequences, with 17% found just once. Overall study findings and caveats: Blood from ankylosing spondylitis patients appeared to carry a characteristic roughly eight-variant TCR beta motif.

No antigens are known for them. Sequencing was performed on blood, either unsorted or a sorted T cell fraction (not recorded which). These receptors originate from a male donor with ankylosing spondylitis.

The CDR3, as DNA: TGTGCCAGCAGTTACACACTAGCGGGAGTAACAGATACGCAGTATTTT. Translating it yields CASSYTLAGVTDTQYF. The genes are TRBV6-5 and TRBJ2-3, with TRBD2 matching over 11 bases. Per germline, CDR1 MNHEY and CDR2 SVGAGI. Trimming at V came to 2 bases and at J to 3 bases, leaving 4 bases not matched to a gene. This CDR3 has 16 residues.

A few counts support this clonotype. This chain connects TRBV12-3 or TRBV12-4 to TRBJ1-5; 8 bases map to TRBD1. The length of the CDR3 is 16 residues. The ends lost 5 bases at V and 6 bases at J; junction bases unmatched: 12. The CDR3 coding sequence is TGTGCCAGCAGTGAAAGAGGACAGGGATTAGGTCAGCCCCAGCATTTT. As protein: CASSERGQGLGQPQHF.

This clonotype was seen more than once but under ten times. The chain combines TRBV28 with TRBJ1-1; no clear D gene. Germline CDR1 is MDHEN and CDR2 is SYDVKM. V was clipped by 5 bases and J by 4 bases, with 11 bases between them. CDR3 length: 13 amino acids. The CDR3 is CASSLRAGTEAFF. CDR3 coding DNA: TGTGCCAGCAGTCTCCGGGCAGGCACTGAAGCTTTCTTT.

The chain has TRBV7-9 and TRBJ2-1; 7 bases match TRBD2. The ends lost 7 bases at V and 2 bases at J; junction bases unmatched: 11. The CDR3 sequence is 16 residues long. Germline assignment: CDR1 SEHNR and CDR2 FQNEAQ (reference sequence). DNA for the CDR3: TGTGCCAGCACCGAATCCGCGGCGGGAGCCTACAATGAGCAGTTCTTC. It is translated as CASTESAAGAYNEQFF.

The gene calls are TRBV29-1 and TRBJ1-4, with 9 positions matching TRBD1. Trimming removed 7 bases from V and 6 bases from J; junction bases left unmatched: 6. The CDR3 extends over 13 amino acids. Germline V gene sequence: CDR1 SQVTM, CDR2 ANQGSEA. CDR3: CSGGQGKDEKLFF. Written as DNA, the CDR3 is TGCAGCGGGGGACAGGGTAAAGATGAAAAACTGTTTTTT.

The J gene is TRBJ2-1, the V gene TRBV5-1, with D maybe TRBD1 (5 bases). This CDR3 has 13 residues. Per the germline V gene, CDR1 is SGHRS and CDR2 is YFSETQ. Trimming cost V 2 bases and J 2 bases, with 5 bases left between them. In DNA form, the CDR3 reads TGCGCCAGCAGCTTACAGGCCTACAATGAGCAGTTCTTC. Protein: CASSLQAYNEQFF.

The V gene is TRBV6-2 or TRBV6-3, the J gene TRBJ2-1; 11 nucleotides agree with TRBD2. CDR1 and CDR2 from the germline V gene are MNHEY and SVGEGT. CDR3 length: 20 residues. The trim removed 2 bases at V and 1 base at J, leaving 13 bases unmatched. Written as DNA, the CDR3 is TGTGCCAGCAGTTACCGGGACAGAAAACTAGCGGGAGTGTCCTACAATGAGCAGTTCTTC. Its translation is CASSYRDRKLAGVSYNEQFF.

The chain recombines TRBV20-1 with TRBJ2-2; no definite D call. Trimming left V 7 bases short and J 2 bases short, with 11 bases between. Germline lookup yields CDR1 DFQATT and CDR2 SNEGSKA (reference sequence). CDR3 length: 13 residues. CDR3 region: CSGWEPNTGELFF. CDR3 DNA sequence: TGCAGTGGGTGGGAACCTAACACCGGGGAGCTGTTTTTT.

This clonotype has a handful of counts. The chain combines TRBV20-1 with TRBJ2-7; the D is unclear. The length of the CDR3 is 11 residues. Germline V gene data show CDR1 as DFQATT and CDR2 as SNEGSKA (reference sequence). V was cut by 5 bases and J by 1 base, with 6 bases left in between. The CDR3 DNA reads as TGCAGTGCTGGGCAGTCCTACGAGCAGTACTTC. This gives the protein CSAGQSYEQYF.

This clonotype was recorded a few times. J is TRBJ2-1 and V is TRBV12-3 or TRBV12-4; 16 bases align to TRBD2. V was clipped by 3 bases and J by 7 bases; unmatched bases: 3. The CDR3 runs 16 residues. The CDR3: CASSLGLAGGDNEQFF. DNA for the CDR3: TGTGCCAGCAGTTTGGGACTAGCGGGAGGGGATAATGAGCAGTTCTTC.